The sample holds one count of the clone carrying this TCR beta chain. Its target is unknown. This sample is part of a study of T cell repertoires in cytomegalovirus infection. Study background: Public TCR beta signatures indicated both CMV infection and matching HLA type. Broader study findings: The study identified carriers of CMV plus the relevant HLA from cumulative public TCR beta family frequency.

TCRdb used MiXCR to reprocess the reads, holding one entry per CDR3 protein. The repertoire holds about 700,000 distinct CDR3 sequences, with 30% to 40% as singletons. This CDR3 region has 16 residues. V dropped 3 bases and J dropped 5 bases, with 17 bases sitting between them. The germline V gene encodes CDR1 MGHRA and CDR2 YSYEKL. This TCR came from a human donor in good health (CMV status not recorded). Some clones in this sample may be carry-over from other donors' samples. The chain recombines TRBV4-1 with TRBJ1-5; D might be TRBD1 (5 bases). Source: cultured PBMCs, taken from culture after CMV antigen stimulation. CDR3 residues: CASSQSWGRDDQPQHF. The CDR3 nucleotides are TGCGCCAGCAGCCAGTCCTGGGGCAGGGATGATCAGCCCCAGCATTTT.